These 21 T cell receptor beta chains originate from one sample sequenced in a study of blood T cell repertoires in COVID-19. Using immunoSEQ multiplex PCR, the repertoire was profiled, and TCRdb retains in-frame clones only, with some absent. This sample has 130,000 to 150,000 clones, with roughly four fifths found just once. The material sequenced was peripheral blood. Receptor source: a human donor with acute or convalescent COVID-19. The donor label of this sample is uncertain.

The chain joins TRBV4-2 to TRBJ2-3; 14 nucleotides line up with TRBD2. Looked up from germline, CDR1 is LGHNA and CDR2 is YNFKEQ. The CDR3 consists of 21 residues. Trimming cost V 0 bases and J 4 bases; bases outside gene matches: 15. Here the CDR3 DNA reads TGTGCCAGCAGCCAAGATCTAGGGACTAGCGGGGGAAACGCCGGGTCAGATACGCAGTATTTT. Protein product: CASSQDLGTSGGNAGSDTQYF.

V and J are TRBV27 and TRBJ1-2; D is possibly TRBD1 (5 bases). CDR1 and CDR2 from the germline V gene are MNHEY and SMNVEV (reference sequence). V was shortened by 0 bases and J by 7 bases, with 18 bases between the two germline ends. The CDR3 has 16 amino acids. The CDR3 loop reads CASSLSGRMTVAGYTF. The CDR3 region has the DNA TGTGCCAGCAGTTTATCAGGCCGCATGACAGTAGCTGGCTACACCTTC.

This clone has a handful of counts. This chain links TRBV15 with TRBJ2-7, with 8 bases matching TRBD1. Germline V gene sequence: CDR1 LNHNV, CDR2 YYDKDF (reference sequence). CDR3 size: 14 residues. V lost 3 bases and J lost 0; bases outside the gene matches: 1. The CDR3 sequence is CATSRDRASYEQYF. The CDR3 DNA is TGTGCCACCAGCAGGGACAGGGCCTCCTACGAGCAGTACTTC.

This chain joins TRBV7-2 and TRBJ1-2; 8 nucleotides agree with TRBD1. The CDR3 sequence is 15 residues long. Germline assignment: CDR1 SGHTA and CDR2 FQGNSA. The trim removed 0 bases at V and 6 bases at J, leaving 6 bases unmatched. DNA of the CDR3: TGTGCCAGCAGCTTAGCTGTGACAGGGGTCGATGGCTACACCTTC. Translating gives CASSLAVTGVDGYTF.

The CDR3 DNA reads as TGTGCCAGCAGTTTATCCAGGACAGAAGCTGGAAACACCATATATTTT. Protein product: CASSLSRTEAGNTIYF. This chain links TRBV27 with TRBJ1-3, with D possibly being TRBD1 (6 bases). Trimming left V 0 bases short and J 2 bases short, with 11 bases between. Per germline, CDR1 MNHEY and CDR2 SMNVEV (reference sequence). This CDR3 region has 16 residues.

The rearrangement uses TRBV6-5 and TRBJ1-3; D might be TRBD1 (5 bases). This CDR3 comprises 15 residues. Germline V gene data show CDR1 as MNHEY and CDR2 as SVGAGI. The V end lost 4 bases, the J end lost 0 bases, and 10 bases lay between the germline ends. CDR3 loop: CASSSPGNSGNTIYF. CDR3 coding DNA: TGTGCCAGCAGTTCTCCAGGGAACTCTGGAAACACCATATATTTT.

CDR3 region: CACTGRERRTLHF. The DNA for the CDR3 is TGTGCCTGCACGGGCCGGGAAAGGAGAACCCTCCACTTT. The gene calls are TRBV30 and TRBJ1-6; D uncertain. V lost 6 bases and J lost 14, with 20 bases in between. CDR1 GTSNPN and CDR2 SVGIG come from the germline V gene (reference sequence). The CDR3 loop spans 13 amino acids.

The genes are TRBV4-1 and TRBJ2-5, with D possibly TRBD1 on 5 matching bases. The CDR3 has 13 amino acids. CDR1 is MGHRA, CDR2 YSYEKL, per germline. The V gene lost 1 base and the J gene lost 2 bases, with 5 bases spanning the gap. CDR3 coding DNA: TGCGCCAGCAGCCAAGGACAGCAAGAGACCCAGTACTTC. This encodes CASSQGQQETQYF.

The chain has TRBV19 and TRBJ1-2; TRBD1 aligns across 10 bases. This CDR3 is 15 amino acids long. V dropped 3 bases and J dropped 6; count of bases not matched to a gene: 7. Germline CDR1 and CDR2: LNHDA and SQIVND (reference sequence). The chain's CDR3 is CASSIRLGTGDGYTF. CDR3 bases: TGTGCCAGTAGTATTCGGCTTGGGACAGGGGATGGCTACACCTTC.

V gene TRBV7-3 combines with J gene TRBJ2-1, with 9 bases fitting TRBD1. The trim removed 8 bases at V and 14 bases at J, leaving 7 bases unmatched. Germline values: CDR1 SGHTA, CDR2 FQGTGA. The CDR3 sequence is 11 residues long. The CDR3 DNA sequence: TGTGCCAGCCGGGGGACAGGGAGGAAGTTCTTC. Translated, it gives CASRGTGRKFF.

The J gene is TRBJ1-4, the V gene TRBV30; TRBD1 matches at 7 bases. V was pared by 2 bases and J by 5 bases, with 2 bases of the junction left unmatched. The CDR3 loop spans 13 amino acids. Per the germline V gene, CDR1 is GTSNPN and CDR2 is SVGIG (reference sequence). The CDR3 DNA follows: TGTGCCTGGAGTCGGGACAGCAATGAAAAACTGTTTTTT. Its translation: CAWSRDSNEKLFF.

The chain joins TRBV6-6 to TRBJ2-3; D unclear. This CDR3 has 16 amino acids. V lost 6 bases, J lost 0 bases, and 16 bases lay in between. The germline CDR1 and CDR2 sequences are MNHNY and SVGAGI (reference sequence). The CDR3 nucleotides are TGTGCCAGCAGCTCCGACGTACTCGGGAGCACAGATACGCAGTATTTT. Its translation: CASSSDVLGSTDTQYF.

This sequence joins TRBV7-3 and TRBJ1-3; 9 bases agree with TRBD1. CDR3 length equals 17 residues. The germline CDR1 and CDR2 sequences are SGHTA and FQGTGA. Germline trimming cut 1 base from V and 1 base from J; bases unmatched to any gene: 5. This chain's CDR3 is CASSLNGGQGSGNTIYF. DNA of the CDR3: TGTGCCAGCAGCTTAAATGGGGGACAGGGATCTGGAAACACCATATATTTT. Full variable domain (missing parts from reference TRBV7-3 and TRBJ1-3): GAGVSQTPSNKVTEKGKYVELRCDPISGHTALYWYRQSLGQGPEFLIYFQGTGAADDSGLPNDRFFAVRPEGSVSTLKIQRTERGDSAVYLCASSLNGGQGSGNTIYFGEGSWLTVV.

The chain couples TRBV7-2 to TRBJ1-5, with TRBD1 as a possible D gene (6 bases). V was cut by 3 bases and J by 4 bases, with 13 bases left in between. The V gene's germline CDR1 is SGHTA and CDR2 FQGNSA. The CDR3 runs 15 residues. In DNA form, the CDR3 reads TGTGCCAGCAGCTTCTGGCAGGGGATAAATCAGCCCCAGCATTTT. Protein product: CASSFWQGINQPQHF.

This chain connects TRBV9 to TRBJ2-3; 7 positions agree with TRBD1. CDR1 is SGDLS and CDR2 is YYNGEE in the germline V gene. V shed 5 bases and J 5 bases; nucleotides not matched to a gene: 8. The CDR3 totals 14 residues. The chain's CDR3 is CASSHGTARDTQYF. In nucleotides, the CDR3 is TGTGCCAGCAGTCACGGGACAGCTCGAGATACGCAGTATTTT.

The genes are TRBV5-6 and TRBJ2-2; D is perhaps TRBD1 (6 bases). This CDR3 has 14 amino acids. The V gene lost 7 bases and the J gene lost 4 bases, with 14 bases spanning the gap. In germline, CDR1 is SGHDT, CDR2 YYEEEE. CDR3 DNA sequence: TGTGCCAGCCGGAACAGGGCGGGCACCGGGGAGCTGTTTTTT. Protein product: CASRNRAGTGELFF.

This clone was picked up one time. The chain couples TRBV6-1 to TRBJ1-4, with TRBD1 matching 10 bases. The CDR3 extends over 16 amino acids. Germline trimming cut 4 bases from V and 10 bases from J; bases unmatched to any gene: 12. Germline V gene data show CDR1 as MNHNS and CDR2 as SASEGT. CDR3 sequence: CASSGEDRGRGGKLFF. The DNA of the CDR3 is TGTGCCAGCAGTGGAGAAGACAGGGGGCGCGGGGGAAAACTGTTTTTT.

This clone has a single count. The J gene is TRBJ2-7, the V gene TRBV12-3 or TRBV12-4; D may be TRBD2 (5 bases). V lost 3 bases and J 3 bases, leaving 6 bases between the germline ends. This CDR3 contains 12 residues. The chain's CDR3 is CASSFRDYEQYF. CDR3 DNA: TGTGCCAGCAGTTTCCGGGACTACGAGCAGTACTTC.

This chain joins TRBV27 and TRBJ2-2; 10 positions match TRBD1. J was trimmed by 4 bases and V by 6 bases; bases with no gene match: 8. Per germline, CDR1 MNHEY and CDR2 SMNVEV (reference sequence). The CDR3 is made up of 16 amino acids. The DNA of the CDR3 is TGTGCCAGCAGAGAGACAGGGGGCGTGGGCACCGGGGAGCTGTTTTTT. Protein: CASRETGGVGTGELFF.

J is TRBJ1-1 and V is TRBV5-1; D is unresolved. V lost 7 bases and J lost 6, with 13 bases in between. This CDR3 is built from 12 residues. Germline assignment: CDR1 SGHRS and CDR2 YFSETQ. CDR3 region: CASSVEGSEAFF. CDR3 bases: TGCGCCAGCTCCGTAGAGGGCTCTGAAGCTTTCTTT.

The chain uses TRBV7-2 and TRBJ2-3; TRBD2 matches at 7 bases. V lost 3 bases to trimming and J lost 2 bases; unmatched junction nucleotides: 8. CDR1 is SGHTA, CDR2 FQGNSA, per germline. The CDR3 is 16 residues long. As DNA, the CDR3 is TGTGCCAGCAGCTTTACTTCGGCGGGGGTCACAGATACGCAGTATTTT. It encodes CASSFTSAGVTDTQYF.